What follows is one T cell receptor (beta chain) and its context. Its target is not known. The sample originates from a study of beta chain features in type 1 diabetes. The germline V gene encodes CDR1 SGHTA and CDR2 FQGNSA. The CDR3 consists of 16 residues. Trimming shortened V by 5 bases and J by 5 bases, and 21 bases separated the two germline ends. The study's findings and limits: Cells carrying high TCR expression could end up over-represented when cDNA is sequenced.

Expressed TCRB transcripts got sequenced, as all isolated RNA was reverse transcribed. TCRdb's table, derived via immunoSEQ multiplex PCR, lists solely in-frame clones and lacks some. The sample consists of 350,000 to 450,000 clones, 14% of them appearing once. J is TRBJ2-5 and V is TRBV7-2, with a possible D match to TRBD2 (6 bases). The sequencing input was naive CD4+ T cells from blood. The TCR was taken from a man aged 30 to 39 in good health. The CDR3 protein is CASSRSGSAIRETQYF. For the CDR3, the DNA is TGTGCCAGCAGCCGTAGCGGCTCAGCCATCAGGGAGACCCAGTACTTC.